The T cell receptor (beta chain) described here comes from a study of T-cell memory formation after mild COVID-19. One entry per CDR3 protein results from TCRdb running MiXCR on the 5' RACE reads. Seen here are 500,000 to 550,000 distinct CDR3 sequences, roughly 21% observed once, and the top ten hold roughly an eighth. The sample holds a few counts of this clonotype. Its antigen is not known. Study-level findings and limits: CD4+ clones that contracted lay mainly in CM and EM; CD8+ ones lay in EMRA.

Trimming took 7 bases from V and 6 from J, leaving 6 bases between them. Germline V gene sequence: CDR1 SEHNR, CDR2 FQNEAQ (reference sequence). CDR3 size: 11 residues. Source material: PBMCs or a T cell subset sorted from them (not recorded which). This clonotype was obtained from an adult woman who had mild COVID-19 (a few samples of this study predate the infection). Cell type and time point are not known. The chain links TRBV7-9 to TRBJ2-2; D remains ambiguous. In DNA, the CDR3 is TGTGCCAGCAACCCCTCCGGGGAGCTGTTTTTT. The encoded protein is CASNPSGELFF.